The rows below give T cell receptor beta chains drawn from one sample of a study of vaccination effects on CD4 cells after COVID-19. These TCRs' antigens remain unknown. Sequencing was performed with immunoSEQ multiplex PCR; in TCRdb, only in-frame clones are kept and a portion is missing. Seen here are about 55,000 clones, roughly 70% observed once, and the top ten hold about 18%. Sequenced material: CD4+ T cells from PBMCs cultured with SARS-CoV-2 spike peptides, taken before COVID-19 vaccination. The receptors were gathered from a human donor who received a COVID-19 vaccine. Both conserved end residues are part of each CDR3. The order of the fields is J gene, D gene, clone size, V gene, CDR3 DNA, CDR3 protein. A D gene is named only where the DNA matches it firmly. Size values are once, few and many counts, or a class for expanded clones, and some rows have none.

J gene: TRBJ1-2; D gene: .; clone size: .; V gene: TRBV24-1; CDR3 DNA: TGTGCCACCAGTGACCCCGGGGGTGGCTACACCTTC; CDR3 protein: CATSDPGGGYTF
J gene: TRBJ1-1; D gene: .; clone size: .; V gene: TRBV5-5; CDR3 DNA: TGTGCCAGCAGCTTGGTAGCCCTCATGAACACTGAAGCTTTCTTT; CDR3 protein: CASSLVALMNTEAFF
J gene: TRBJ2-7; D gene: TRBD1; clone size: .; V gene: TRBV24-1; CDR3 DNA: TGTGCCACCAGTTCGGGACAGCCGTCCTACGAGCAGTACTTC; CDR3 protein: CATSSGQPSYEQYF
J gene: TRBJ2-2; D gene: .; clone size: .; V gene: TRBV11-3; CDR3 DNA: TGTGCCAGCAGCCTGACGGCGAACACCGGGGAGCTGTTTTTT; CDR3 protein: CASSLTANTGELFF
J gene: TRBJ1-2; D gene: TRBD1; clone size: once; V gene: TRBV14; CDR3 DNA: TGTGCCAGCAGCCAATTTCCAGGGGGGGGCTACACCTTC; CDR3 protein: CASSQFPGGGYTF
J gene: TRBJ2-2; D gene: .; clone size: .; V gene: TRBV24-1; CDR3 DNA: TGTGCCACCAGTGATTTCGCTCGGGGTTTCGGGGAGCTGTTTTTT; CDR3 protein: CATSDFARGFGELFF
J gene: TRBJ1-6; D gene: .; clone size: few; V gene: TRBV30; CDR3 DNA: TGTGCCTGGGCCTCCCTAAGCTCCTATAATTCACCCCTCCACTTT; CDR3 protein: CAWASLSSYNSPLHF
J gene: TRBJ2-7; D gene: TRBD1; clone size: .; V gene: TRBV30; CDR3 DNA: TGTGCCTGGAGTGTACTCCGGGACAGACCCTACGAGCAGTACTTC; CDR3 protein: CAWSVLRDRPYEQYF
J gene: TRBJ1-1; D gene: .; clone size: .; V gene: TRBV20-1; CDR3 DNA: TGCAGTTACATGAACACTGAAGCTTTCTTT; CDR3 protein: CSYMNTEAFF
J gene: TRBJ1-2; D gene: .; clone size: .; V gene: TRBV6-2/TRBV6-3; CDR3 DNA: TGTGCCAGCAGTTACTCGGGCAGGGAGGTAAACTATGGCTACACCTTC; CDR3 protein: CASSYSGREVNYGYTF
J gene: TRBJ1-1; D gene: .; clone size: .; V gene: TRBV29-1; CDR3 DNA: TGCAGCGTTGCTGTGACATCTATGAACACTGAAGCTTTCTTT; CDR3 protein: CSVAVTSMNTEAFF
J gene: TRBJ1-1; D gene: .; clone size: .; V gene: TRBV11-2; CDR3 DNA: TGTGCCAGCAGCTTACCCGGGTTGCCTGAAGCTTTCTTT; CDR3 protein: CASSLPGLPEAFF
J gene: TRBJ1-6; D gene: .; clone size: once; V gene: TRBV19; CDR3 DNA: TGTGCCAGTAGGGGGGGGGAGTTGTACAATTCACCCCTCCACTTT; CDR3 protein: CASRGGELYNSPLHF
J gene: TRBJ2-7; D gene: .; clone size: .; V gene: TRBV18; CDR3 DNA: TGTGCCAGCTCACCCCTGACGGGTCTATACGAGCAGTACTTC; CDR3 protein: CASSPLTGLYEQYF
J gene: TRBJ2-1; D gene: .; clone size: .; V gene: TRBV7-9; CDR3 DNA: TGTGCCAGCAGCCCGGTTCGCGGGCTCCTCAGCTCCTACAATGAGCAGTTCTTC; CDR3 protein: CASSPVRGLLSSYNEQFF
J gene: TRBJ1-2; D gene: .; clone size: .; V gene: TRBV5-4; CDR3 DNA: TGTGCCAGCAGCCCCGGGACTCAAAGCTATGGCTACACCTTC; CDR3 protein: CASSPGTQSYGYTF
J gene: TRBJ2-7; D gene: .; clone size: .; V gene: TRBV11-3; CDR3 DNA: TGTGCCAGCAGCTTCTCTGGTTTGGGCTACGAGCAGTACTTC; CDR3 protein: CASSFSGLGYEQYF
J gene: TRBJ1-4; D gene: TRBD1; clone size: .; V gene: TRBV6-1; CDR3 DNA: TGTGCCAGCAGTGAGAACAGGGGAGGGTATGAAAAACTGTTTTTT; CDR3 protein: CASSENRGGYEKLFF
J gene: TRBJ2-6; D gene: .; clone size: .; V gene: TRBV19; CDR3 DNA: TGTGCCACCTCCCCCTCTAGCCGATTCTCTGGGGCCAACGTCCTGACTTTC; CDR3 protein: CATSPSSRFSGANVLTF
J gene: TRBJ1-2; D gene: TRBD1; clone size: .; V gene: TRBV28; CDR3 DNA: TGTGCCAGCGGACCGGACAGGGGATATGGCTACACCTTC; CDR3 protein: CASGPDRGYGYTF
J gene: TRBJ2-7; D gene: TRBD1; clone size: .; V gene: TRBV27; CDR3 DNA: TGTGCCAGCAGTCAAACAGGGGTCGGGGAGCAGTACTTC; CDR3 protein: CASSQTGVGEQYF
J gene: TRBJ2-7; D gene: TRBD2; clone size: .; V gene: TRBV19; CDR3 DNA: TGTGCCAGTAGTATACTATTCGGGGCAGGAGCGGGAGACGAGCAGTACTTC; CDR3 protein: CASSILFGAGAGDEQYF
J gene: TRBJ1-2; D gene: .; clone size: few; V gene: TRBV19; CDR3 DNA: TGTGCCAGTAGTATAGGCGTCCCGACGGGGGGCTACACCTTC; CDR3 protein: CASSIGVPTGGYTF
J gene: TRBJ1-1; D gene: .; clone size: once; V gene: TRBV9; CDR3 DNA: TGTGCCAGCAGCCACCCGAACAGGGAAGCTTTCTTT; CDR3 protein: CASSHPNREAFF
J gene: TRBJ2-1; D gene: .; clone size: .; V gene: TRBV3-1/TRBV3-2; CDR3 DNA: TGTGCCAGCAGCCAAGGAAGTGGAATCGGGTTCTTC; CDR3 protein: CASSQGSGIGFF
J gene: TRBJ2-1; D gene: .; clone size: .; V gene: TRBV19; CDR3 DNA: TGTGCCAGTACCACTTGGGGTGAGCAGTTCTTC; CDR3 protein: CASTTWGEQFF
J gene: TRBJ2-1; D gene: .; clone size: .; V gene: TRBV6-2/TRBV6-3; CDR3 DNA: TGTGCCAGCAGTTATGCCCCAGGACAGGGACGAGCGGGAGTGAATGAGCAGTTCTTC; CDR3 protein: CASSYAPGQGRAGVNEQFF
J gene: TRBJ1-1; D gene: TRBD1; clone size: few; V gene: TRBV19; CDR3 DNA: TGTGCCTGCCACCGGGACAGCACTATGAACACTGAAGCTTTCTTT; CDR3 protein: CACHRDSTMNTEAFF
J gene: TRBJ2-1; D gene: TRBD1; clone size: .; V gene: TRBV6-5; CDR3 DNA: TGTGCCAGCAGTCGACAGGGCCACAATGAGCAGTTCTTC; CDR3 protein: CASSRQGHNEQFF
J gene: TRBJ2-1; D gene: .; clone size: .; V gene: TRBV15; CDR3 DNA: TGTGCCACCAGCAGAGGGGGTAGCGAACTATACAATGAGCAGTTCTTC; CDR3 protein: CATSRGGSELYNEQFF
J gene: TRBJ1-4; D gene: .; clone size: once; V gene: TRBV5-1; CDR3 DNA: TGCGCCAGCAGCCGCGGGACGGATGAAAAACTGTTTTTT; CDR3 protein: CASSRGTDEKLFF
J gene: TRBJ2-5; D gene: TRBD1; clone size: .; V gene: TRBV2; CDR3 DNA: TGTGCCAGCAGTGACAGGGGGCGGGAGACCCAGTACTTC; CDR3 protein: CASSDRGRETQYF
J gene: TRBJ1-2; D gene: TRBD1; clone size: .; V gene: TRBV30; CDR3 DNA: TGTGCCTGGAGCGCAGGGGGCTTTGGTGGCTACACCTTC; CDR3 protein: CAWSAGGFGGYTF
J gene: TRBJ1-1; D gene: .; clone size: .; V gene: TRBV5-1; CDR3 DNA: TGCGCCAGCAGCCCGGGAGGGACCCTGAACACTGAAGCTTTCTTT; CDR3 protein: CASSPGGTLNTEAFF
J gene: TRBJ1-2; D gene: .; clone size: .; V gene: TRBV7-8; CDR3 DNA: TGTGCCAGCAGCAAAGGACCGGAGAACTATGGCTACACCTTC; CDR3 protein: CASSKGPENYGYTF
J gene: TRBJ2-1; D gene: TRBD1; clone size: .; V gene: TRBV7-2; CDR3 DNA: TGTGCCAGCAGCTCCCGAGGACAGGGATTTAACAATGAGCAGTTCTTC; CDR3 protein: CASSSRGQGFNNEQFF
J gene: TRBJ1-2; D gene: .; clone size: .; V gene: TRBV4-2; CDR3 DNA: TGTGCCAGCAGCCAAGATTATCGGGCAGGGAGTACAGGCTACACCTTC; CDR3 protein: CASSQDYRAGSTGYTF
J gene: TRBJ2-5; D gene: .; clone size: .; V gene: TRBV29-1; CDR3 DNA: TGCAGCGTTAGCCCCCGGCTAGCACAAGAGACCCAGTACTTC; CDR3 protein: CSVSPRLAQETQYF
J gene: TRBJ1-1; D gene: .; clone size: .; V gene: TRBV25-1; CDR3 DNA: TGTGCCAGCAGTGATTATGAGGGGAGCACTGAAGCTTTCTTT; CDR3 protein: CASSDYEGSTEAFF
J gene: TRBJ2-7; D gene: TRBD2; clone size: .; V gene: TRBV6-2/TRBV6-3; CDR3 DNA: TGTGCCAGCAGTTACTCGGCGCGTAGCGGGGGGGCTTACGAGCAGTACTTC; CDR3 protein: CASSYSARSGGAYEQYF
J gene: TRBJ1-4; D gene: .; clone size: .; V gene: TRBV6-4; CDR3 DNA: TGTGTTAATGAAAAACTGTTTTTT; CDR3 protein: CVNEKLFF
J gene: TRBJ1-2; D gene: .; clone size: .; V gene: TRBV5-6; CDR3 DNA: TGTGCCAGCAGCTTCAGTGGGTCCTATGGCTACACCTTC; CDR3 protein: CASSFSGSYGYTF
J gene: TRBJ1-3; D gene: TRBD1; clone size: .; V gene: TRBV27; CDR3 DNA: TGTGCCAGCAGTTCAGACCACAGGGGCCACTCTGGAAACACCATATATTTT; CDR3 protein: CASSSDHRGHSGNTIYF
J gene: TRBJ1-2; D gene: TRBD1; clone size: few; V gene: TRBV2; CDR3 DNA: TGTGCCAGCAGTGAAACACAGGGGGCGGACTATGGCTACACCTTC; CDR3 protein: CASSETQGADYGYTF
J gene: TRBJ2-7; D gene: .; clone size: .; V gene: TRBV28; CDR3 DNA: TGTGCCAGCAGTTCCCCGGGACGGAGGTCCTACGAGCAGTACTTC; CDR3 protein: CASSSPGRRSYEQYF
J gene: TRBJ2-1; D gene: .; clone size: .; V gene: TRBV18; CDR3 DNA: TGTGCCAGCTCACCCGGGACGGCCTCCTACAATGAGCAGTTCTTC; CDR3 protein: CASSPGTASYNEQFF
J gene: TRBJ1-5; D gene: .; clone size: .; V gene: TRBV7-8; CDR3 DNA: TGTGCCAGCAGTTCCCAGCAGCGGACAGTCATCAATCAGCCCCAGCATTTT; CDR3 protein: CASSSQQRTVINQPQHF